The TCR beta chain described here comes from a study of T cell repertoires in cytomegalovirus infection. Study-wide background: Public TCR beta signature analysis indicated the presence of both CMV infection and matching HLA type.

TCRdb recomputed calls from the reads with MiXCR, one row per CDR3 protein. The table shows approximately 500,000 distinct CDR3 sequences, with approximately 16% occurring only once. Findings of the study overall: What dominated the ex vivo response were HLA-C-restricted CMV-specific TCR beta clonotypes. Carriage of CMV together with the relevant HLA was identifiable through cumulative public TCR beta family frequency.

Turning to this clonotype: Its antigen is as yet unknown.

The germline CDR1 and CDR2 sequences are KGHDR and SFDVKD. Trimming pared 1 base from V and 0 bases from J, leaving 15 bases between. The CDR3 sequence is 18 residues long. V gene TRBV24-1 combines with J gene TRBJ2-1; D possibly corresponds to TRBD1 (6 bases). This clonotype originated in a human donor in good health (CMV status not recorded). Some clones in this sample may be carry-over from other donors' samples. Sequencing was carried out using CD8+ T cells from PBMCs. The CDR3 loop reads CATSDLNKGDGSYNEQFF. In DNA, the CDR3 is TGTGCCACCAGTGATTTAAATAAGGGGGACGGCTCCTACAATGAGCAGTTCTTC.